This TCR beta chain was observed in a study of blood T cell repertoires in COVID-19. Trimming removed 5 bases at V and 2 bases at J, with 13 bases between. The length of the CDR3 is 14 residues. The germline V gene encodes CDR1 MNHEY and CDR2 SVGAGI. TCRdb's table, derived via immunoSEQ multiplex PCR, lists solely in-frame clones and lacks some. Of about 100,000 clones listed, 87% are singletons. The sequenced sample consisted of peripheral blood. This TCR was sampled from a woman in her 50s with COVID-19, enrolled during active disease. The chain employs TRBV6-5 and TRBJ2-7, with no clear D. This CDR3 is CASSTGAVTYEQYF. CDR3 bases: TGTGCCAGCAGTACCGGAGCAGTTACCTACGAGCAGTACTTC.